This TCR beta chain was profiled in a study of human T cells and chemical hapten exposure (dated by TCRdb to the early 2020s). About the study as a whole: For sensitization, 2% DPC in acetone was applied to a roughly 2 cm by roughly 2 cm area of upper inner arm skin. The libraries were sequenced as a pool, and the TCR yield per sample differed mostly because of small variations in library volumes within the pool. Alopecia areata with under or over 50% scalp involvement, alopecia totalis and alopecia universalis were represented in the patient cohort, which was mostly female. Patch testing on the upper back used Finn chambers containing 0.01% DPC, with scoring done after 6 days according to International Contact Dermatitis Research Group standards. For TCR sequencing, blood came from about 28 alopecia patients at anywhere from one to four time points (pre-sensitization, 2, 6 and 24 weeks). Blood was sampled from patients pre-sensitization (week 0) and at 2, 6 and about 24 weeks after DPC sensitization. This study followed changes in the peripheral blood TCR repertoire in vivo during primary and secondary sensitization of alopecia patients to the hapten diphenylcyclopropenone (DPC). Weekly therapeutic DPC doses were additionally applied to the scalp of patients throughout the approximately 24-week study period.

Overall results and qualifications from the work: Significantly more large CDR3 similarity clusters were formed by expanded TCRs than by pre-sensitization or healthy control sets, consistent with antigen-driven responses. A positive correlation was found between the number of PT1 expanded TCRs and patch test score, with significance reached at thresholds 8, 16 and 32 but not 4. The number of TCRs above 1 in 1000 frequency did not change with DPC sensitization; there was no evidence of global repertoire structure alterations. After repeated subsampling, changes were observed in the strength of the expansion versus patch-test correlation and in the threshold at which the correlation became significant. Because all patients had alopecia, a presumed autoimmune disease, the immune response of the patients might differ from that of healthy individuals.

The library came from RACE. Sequencing instrument: NextSeq 500. During library preparation, unique molecular identifiers were attached to individual cDNA molecules so that TCRs could be counted quantitatively and reproducibly. Each blood RNA sample was used to sequence both TCR alpha and TCR beta chains. As for the original processing: Samples had a median of about 96,000 TCRs, with a range from roughly 23,224 to 750,000. The Decombinator software suite was used to annotate V, J and CDR3 in the TCR reads. Every sample was subsampled to the same number of TCRs (28,000) for the PS versus PT1 abundance plots. TCRs were defined as expanded if absent before sensitization and observed at least eight times at the 2-week time point. TCRdb reworked the public reads: Q25 trimming with fastp, MiXCR clone assembly, productive beta chains retained. Merged by CDR3 protein, the rows form single entries marked with the most common genes and DNA. TCRdb, rather than the study authors, made the V and J calls. The sample table holds 250,000 or so distinct CDR3 sequences, of which 7.5% to 8% were seen once. The ten largest clones take up 1.2% of the sample.

This sample's time point label indicates: pre-sensitization, week 0. The treatment or condition label, as the study defines it: therapeutic diphenylcyclopropenone sensitization with weekly scalp DPC. At each patch-test visit, blood was drawn before the patch test was applied. To be eligible, patients had to be aged 18 to 70, diagnosed with alopecia and judged suitable for DPC therapy, while pregnant patients were excluded. Unfractionated whole blood was collected in Tempus Blood RNA tubes, and total RNA was extracted from that blood. The CDR3, from cysteine to phenylalanine, totals 15 residues. CDR3 DNA only is kept here, 45 bases in frame from base 1. V is pruned by 5 bases and J by 8 bases, leaving 11 bases of the junction without a gene match. CDR1 and CDR2 (MDHEN, SYDVKM) derive from the germline V gene. This clonotype appeared a few times. Its antigen has not been determined. No base quality values were provided; no much bigger clone lies one nucleotide off.

Recombination connected TRBV28 to TRBJ1-4; TRBD1 lines up with 7 middle nucleotides. The sequence was obtained from a man aged 18 to 30 with alopecia areata. Some clones in this sample may be carry-over from other donors' samples. This sample comprised whole blood, obtained in connection with sensitization to the hapten diphenylcyclopropenone (DPC). The CDR3 protein sequence reads: CASSTWDSLSEKLFF. The nucleotides are TGTGCCAGCAGTACTTGGGACAGTTTAAGCGAAAAACTGTTTTTT.